Presented here are 17 T cell receptor beta chains from one specimen sequenced in a study of blood T cell repertoires in COVID-19. The protocol was immunoSEQ multiplex PCR, while the TCRdb copy is restricted to in-frame clones and leaves out a portion. The profile covers approximately 260,000 clones, with over 85% appearing a single time and 1.9% taken by the ten largest. The sample comprised PBMCs or T cells enriched from blood (not recorded which). The receptors originated from a woman aged 55-69 years who had recovered from COVID-19.

This clone occurred a few times. The J gene is TRBJ1-1, the V gene TRBV7-9; D possibly corresponds to TRBD1 (5 bases). This CDR3 spans 15 amino acids. V lost 5 bases to trimming and J lost 4 bases, with 17 bases between them. Germline V gene data show CDR1 as SEHNR and CDR2 as FQNEAQ (reference sequence). The CDR3 sequence: CASSPRLQGFTEAFF. As DNA, the CDR3 is TGTGCCAGCAGCCCCCGGTTGCAGGGTTTCACTGAAGCTTTCTTT.

V is TRBV7-6 and J is TRBJ2-2; the D gene is possibly TRBD1 (5 bases). Trimming removed 5 bases at V and 3 bases at J, with 10 bases between. The CDR3 totals 14 residues. The germline V gene encodes CDR1 SGHVS and CDR2 FNYEAQ. The CDR3 sequence is CASSLRGDTGELFF. CDR3 coding DNA: TGTGCCAGCAGCCTAAGGGGCGACACCGGGGAGCTGTTTTTT. The whole variable domain, remainder taken from reference TRBV7-6 and TRBJ2-2, is GAGVSQSPRYKVTKRGQDVALRCDPISGHVSLYWYRQALGQGPEFLTYFNYEAQQDKSGLPNDRFSAERPEGSISTLTIQRTEQRDSAMYRCASSLRGDTGELFFGEGSRLTVL.

This clone was recorded only once. A much more abundant neighbour one base away suggests this may be a read error. The V call is TRBV14, the J call TRBJ1-1, with a weak D call TRBD1 (5 bases). V lost 4 bases and J 0 bases, leaving 9 bases between the germline ends. The germline CDR1 and CDR2 sequences are SGHDN and FVKESK. There are 14 residues in the CDR3. This chain's CDR3 is CASSLGGVNTEAFF. CDR3 coding DNA: TGTGCCAGCAGCCTGGGAGGGGTGAACACTGAAGCTTTCTTT. Drawing the rest from reference TRBV14 and TRBJ1-1, the complete variable domain is EAGVTQFPSHSVIEKGQTVTLRCDPISGHDNLYWYRRVMGKEIKFLLHFVKESKQDESGMPNNRFLAERTGGTYSTLKVQPAELEDSGVYFCASSLGGVNTEAFFGQGTRLTVV.

The gene calls are TRBV11-2 and TRBJ1-4; D gene unclear. The CDR3 is 13 residues long. The V gene lost 5 bases and the J gene lost 7 bases, with 11 bases spanning the gap. Per the germline V gene, CDR1 is SGHAT and CDR2 is FQNNGV. The CDR3 DNA reads TGTGCCAGCAGCCGGGATCGGGGTGAAAAACTGTTTTTT. Amino acid sequence: CASSRDRGEKLFF.

The chain couples TRBV19 to TRBJ1-5; D gene uncertain. The ends were cut back, 1 base at V and 5 bases at J, with 12 bases in the middle. Per germline, CDR1 LNHDA and CDR2 SQIVND (reference sequence). The CDR3 totals 15 residues. CDR3 residues: CASSIGRGSHQPQHF. In DNA, the CDR3 is TGTGCCAGTAGTATAGGGCGCGGGTCCCATCAGCCCCAGCATTTT. Using reference TRBV19 and TRBJ1-5 for the parts outside the CDR3, the full variable domain is DGGITQSPKYLFRKEGQNVTLSCEQNLNHDAMYWYRQDPGQGLRLIYYSQIVNDFQKGDIAEGYSVSREKKESFPLTVTSAQKNPTAFYLCASSIGRGSHQPQHFGDGTRLSIL.

The chain is built from TRBV18 and TRBJ2-1; TRBD2 matches at 13 bases. From germline, CDR1 is KGHSH and CDR2 LQKENI. J lost 8 bases, V lost 2 bases, and 3 bases had no gene match. There are 15 residues in the CDR3. Here the CDR3 DNA reads TGTGCCAGCTCACCAGGGACTAGCGGGGTAGATGAGCAGTTCTTC. This codes for CASSPGTSGVDEQFF.

The V and J genes are TRBV27 and TRBJ2-2; 9 bases are shared with TRBD1. The V gene's germline CDR1 is MNHEY and CDR2 SMNVEV (reference sequence). The CDR3 consists of 15 residues. The ends lost 4 bases at V and 5 bases at J; junction bases unmatched: 5. For the CDR3, the DNA is TGTGCCAGCAGTTCCGGGACAGGGAGAACCGGGGAGCTGTTTTTT. Its protein is CASSSGTGRTGELFF.

J is TRBJ2-3 and V is TRBV2, with 8 bases identical to TRBD1. This CDR3 has 14 amino acids. V shed 6 bases and J 4 bases; nucleotides not matched to a gene: 6. Germline V gives CDR1 SNHLY, CDR2 FYNNEI. Here the CDR3 reads CASRPDRVADTQYF. In DNA form, the CDR3 reads TGTGCCAGCAGACCGGACAGGGTAGCAGATACGCAGTATTTT.

CDR3 sequence reads: CATSRAGGLAGNTIYF. The CDR3 region has the DNA TGTGCCACCAGCAGAGCGGGGGGGCTCGCTGGAAACACCATATATTTT. The rearrangement joins TRBV15 to TRBJ1-3; D is perhaps TRBD1 (6 bases). The germline V gene encodes CDR1 LNHNV and CDR2 YYDKDF (reference sequence). The CDR3 is made up of 16 amino acids. Trimming shortened V by 1 base and J by 2 bases, and 12 bases separated the two germline ends.

V and J are TRBV9 and TRBJ2-5; 11 nucleotides match TRBD2. The V gene end was trimmed by 4 bases and the J gene end by 3 bases; junction bases not matched to a gene: 2. This CDR3 has 14 residues. CDR1 and CDR2 (germline): SGDLS, YYNGEE. The CDR3 region is CASSLGLAEETQYF. In DNA form, the CDR3 reads TGTGCCAGCAGCTTGGGACTAGCGGAAGAGACCCAGTACTTC.

The chain combines TRBV14 with TRBJ2-1; no definite D call. CDR1 is SGHDN and CDR2 is FVKESK in the germline V gene. Trimming stripped 1 base from V and 3 bases from J, with 16 bases between. The CDR3 sequence is 17 residues long. The DNA of the CDR3 is TGTGCCAGCAGCCAAGGCAGAGACTTCACCTACTACAATGAGCAGTTCTTC. This encodes CASSQGRDFTYYNEQFF.

V gene TRBV12-3 or TRBV12-4 combines with J gene TRBJ2-5, with 10 bases lining up with TRBD2. V gave up 3 bases and J gave up 7 bases; unmatched junction bases: 2. The CDR3 has 13 residues. The CDR3 here is CASSFERGGTQYF. The CDR3 nucleotides read TGTGCCAGCAGTTTTGAGCGGGGGGGGACCCAGTACTTC.

V is TRBV7-6 and J is TRBJ1-1; 9 bases fit TRBD1. V shed 2 bases and J 3 bases; nucleotides not matched to a gene: 13. Looked up from germline, CDR1 is SGHVS and CDR2 is FNYEAQ. The length of the CDR3 is 18 residues. The CDR3 spells CASSLRSRSGQGYTEAFF. The CDR3 DNA sequence: TGTGCCAGCAGCTTAAGGAGTAGGTCCGGACAGGGGTACACTGAAGCTTTCTTT.

This chain uses TRBV6-1 with TRBJ2-1; 9 nucleotides align to TRBD2. Trimming took 2 bases from V and 7 from J; bases not matched to a gene: 9. The CDR3 length is 16 residues. Germline-derived CDR1 and CDR2 are MNHNS and SASEGT. CDR3 loop: CASSEFFSGRFNEQFF. DNA of the CDR3: TGTGCCAGCAGTGAATTCTTTAGCGGGAGATTTAATGAGCAGTTCTTC.

V is TRBV7-9 and J is TRBJ1-3, with D perhaps matching TRBD1 (5 bases). Germline V gene sequence: CDR1 SEHNR, CDR2 FQNEAQ (reference sequence). The CDR3 is 16 amino acids. The V end was cut by 4 bases, the J end by 0 bases, with 13 bases between. The chain's CDR3 is CASSSRGGASGNTIYF. The CDR3 nucleotides read TGTGCCAGCAGCTCCCGCGGGGGAGCCTCTGGAAACACCATATATTTT.

The chain links TRBV2 to TRBJ1-6; D call uncertain. Germline V CDR1 and CDR2: SNHLY, FYNNEI. V shed 6 bases and J shed 0 bases, with 12 bases lying between them. CDR3 length equals 16 residues. The CDR3 region is CASRESAFSYNSPLHF. CDR3 nucleotides: TGTGCCAGCAGGGAGTCAGCCTTCTCCTATAATTCACCCCTCCACTTT.

V is TRBV11-2 and J is TRBJ2-1, with 11 bases lining up with TRBD2. This CDR3 spans 16 amino acids. Germline lookup yields CDR1 SGHAT and CDR2 FQNNGV. Losses at the gene ends were 5 bases for V and 5 bases for J; bases not matched to a gene: 8. The CDR3 DNA is TGTGCCAGCAGCCCCTCTAGCGGGGGGACCAACAATGAGCAGTTCTTC. This gives the protein CASSPSSGGTNNEQFF.